The 10 T cell receptor beta chains presented below share a single source sample, sequenced in a study of blood T cells in healthy people across ages. Using a J-beta primer mix together with a sample-barcoded 5' primer, a second PCR was run for about 6 to 12 cycles. A single record per CDR3 protein comes from TCRdb applying MiXCR to the 5' RACE reads. The repertoire holds about 800,000 distinct CDR3 sequences, with 20% to 25% as singletons. These sequences were also reported in another study, on T cells of mothers and their children.

Sequencing input: blood. These receptors were collected from a boy under 18 in good health.

This chain joins TRBV7-2 and TRBJ1-5; no firm D call. The germline CDR1 and CDR2 sequences are SGHTA and FQGNSA. The CDR3 sequence is 13 residues long. The germline V and J ends were trimmed by 0 bases and 5 bases, with 5 bases remaining between them. DNA for the CDR3: TGTGCCAGCAGCTTAGCGCTATATCAGCCCCAGCATTTT. Encoded protein: CASSLALYQPQHF.

V gene TRBV27 combines with J gene TRBJ1-1, with D unresolved. This CDR3 is 11 amino acids long. CDR1 MNHEY and CDR2 SMNVEV come from the germline V gene (reference sequence). The ends were cut back, 7 bases at V and 6 bases at J, with 9 bases in the middle. CDR3 in DNA: TGTGCCAGCACCACGGGCTCTGAAGCTTTCTTT. Residues: CASTTGSEAFF.

The chain joins TRBV28 to TRBJ1-1, with D possibly matching TRBD1 (6 bases). The length of the CDR3 is 14 residues. V lost 3 bases, J lost 1 base, and 9 bases lay in between. Germline lookup yields CDR1 MDHEN and CDR2 SYDVKM. The DNA of the CDR3 is TGTGCCAGCAGTTTTACAGGGACGAACACTGAAGCTTTCTTT. It specifies CASSFTGTNTEAFF. The variable domain in full, with the rest retrieved from reference TRBV28 and TRBJ1-1, is DVKVTQSSRYLVKRTGEKVFLECVQDMDHENMFWYRQDPGLGLRLIYFSYDVKMKEKGDIPEGYSVSREKKERFSLILESASTNQTSMYLCASSFTGTNTEAFFGQGTRLTVV.

The J gene is TRBJ2-5, the V gene TRBV2; weak D call: TRBD1 (6 bases). V gave up 4 bases and J gave up 1 base, with 10 bases separating them. Germline V gene lookup returns CDR1 SNHLY and CDR2 FYNNEI. This CDR3 comprises 14 residues. Here the CDR3 DNA reads TGTGCCAGCAGTGGACAGGTTATCCAAGAGACCCAGTACTTC. The encoded protein is CASSGQVIQETQYF.

In its sample, this clonotype was seen a few times. The gene calls are TRBV28 and TRBJ2-5; D not resolved. Germline CDR1 and CDR2: MDHEN and SYDVKM. V was shortened by 3 bases and J by 5 bases, with 10 bases between the two germline ends. The CDR3 is 13 amino acids. The CDR3 nucleotides read TGTGCCAGCAGTTTCCGATACGGGGAGACCCAGTACTTC. Protein sequence: CASSFRYGETQYF.

The chain has TRBV11-2 and TRBJ1-1; no clear D gene. Per the germline V gene, CDR1 is SGHAT and CDR2 is FQNNGV. V lost 5 bases, J lost 3 bases, and 16 bases lay in between. The CDR3 contains 15 residues. CDR3 sequence (DNA): TGTGCCAGCAGCCCCTACCTTAATATAGACACTGAAGCTTTCTTT. Amino acid sequence: CASSPYLNIDTEAFF.

The chain couples TRBV20-1 to TRBJ2-5; TRBD2 aligns across 8 bases. J was trimmed by 9 bases and V by 3 bases; bases with no gene match: 12. CDR3 length equals 14 residues. Germline V gene data show CDR1 as DFQATT and CDR2 as SNEGSKA (reference sequence). In DNA, the CDR3 is TGCAGTGCTAGCGACTCCGGGGGGGTATATGCCCAGTACTTC. Protein sequence: CSASDSGGVYAQYF.

This rearrangement joins TRBV6-1 to TRBJ2-5; D ambiguous. Germline CDR1 is MNHNS and CDR2 is SASEGT. Trimming cost V 6 bases and J 0 bases, with 20 bases left between them. This CDR3 has 17 amino acids. In DNA, the CDR3 is TGTGCCAGCAGGCTAAGGGCTTCACCGTTGTACCAAGAGACCCAGTACTTC. Its translation: CASRLRASPLYQETQYF.

This clonotype was seen a few times. This chain connects TRBV18 to TRBJ1-2; 9 bases agree with TRBD1. Germline CDR1 KGHSH, CDR2 LQKENI. The J segment lost 2 bases and the V segment lost 4 bases, leaving 5 bases of the junction unmatched. The CDR3 spans 15 residues. The CDR3 nucleotides are TGTGCCAGCTCACGGGGACAGGGAAGGAACTATGGCTACACCTTC. Encoded protein: CASSRGQGRNYGYTF.

The chain combines TRBV20-1 with TRBJ2-5; 10 bases map to TRBD2. This CDR3 spans 15 amino acids. V lost 0 bases, J lost 2 bases, and 3 bases stayed unmatched. Germline V gene data show CDR1 as DFQATT and CDR2 as SNEGSKA (reference sequence). The CDR3, as DNA: TGCAGTGCTAGAGACGGACTAGCGGCACAAGAGACCCAGTACTTC. Protein sequence: CSARDGLAAQETQYF.